This T cell receptor beta chain was documented in a study of response to subunit inactivated influenza vaccine. Findings and caveats of the study: After each seasonal influenza vaccination, few new T cells are recruited, the authors suggested.

This clonotype was counted between two and nine times. Its target is unknown. MiXCR was run by TCRdb on the RT-PCR reads, yielding one entry per CDR3 protein. The repertoire has roughly 700,000 distinct CDR3 sequences, about 14% of them found once; the top ten carry approximately 7%. Deletions cut 6 bases from V and 1 base from J, with 9 bases between. The CDR3 covers 13 residues. This clonotype originated in a man over 45 who received an inactivated influenza vaccine. The specimen comprised PBMCs from blood, sampled 14 to 15 days before vaccination. V is TRBV12-3 or TRBV12-4 and J is TRBJ1-1; maybe TRBD1 (5 bases). The CDR3 here is CASRGPWNTEAFF. For the CDR3, the DNA is TGTGCCAGCAGGGGACCGTGGAACACTGAAGCTTTCTTT.